This T cell receptor (beta chain) comes out of a study of T-cell memory formation after mild COVID-19. Study outcomes and limitations: The authors did not confirm SARS-CoV-2 specificity of second-wave clones peaking day 37.

TCRdb fed the 5' RACE reads into MiXCR, producing one record per CDR3 protein. Of about 290,000 distinct CDR3 sequences in the sample, 18% were seen once. CDR3 size: 12 residues. V was shortened by 4 bases and J by 7 bases, with 10 bases between the two germline ends. Germline V gives CDR1 SGHTA, CDR2 FQGNSA. As concerns this clonotype: As yet, its antigen is unknown.

The V and J genes are TRBV7-2 and TRBJ2-5; no clear D gene. The sample comprised PBMCs or a T cell subset sorted from them (not recorded which). This TCR was recovered from a man aged 18 to 29 who had mild COVID-19 (a few samples of this study predate the infection). Cell type and time point are not known. The CDR3 spells CASSYASRTQYF. The CDR3 DNA is TGTGCCAGCAGCTATGCCTCTCGGACCCAGTACTTC. Using reference TRBV7-2 and TRBJ2-5 for the parts outside the CDR3, the full variable domain is GAGVSQSPSNKVTEKGKDVELRCDPISGHTALYWYRQSLGQGLEFLIYFQGNSAPDKSGLPSDRFSAERTGGSVSTLTIQRTQQEDSAVYLCASSYASRTQYFGPGTRLLVL.